These 8 T cell receptor beta chains originate from one sample sequenced in a study of shared clonotypes between healthy human individuals. Clones were read by immunoSEQ multiplex PCR, and TCRdb kept only the in-frame ones, dropping some. The sample has some 2,100,000 clones; 90% to 97% are singletons. Sequenced sample: naive CD4+ T cells sorted from blood. The sample's subset: CD45RA+ positively selected. These receptors were obtained from a man aged 18 to 29 in good health.

This sequence joins TRBV28 and TRBJ1-6; D is ambiguous. The length of the CDR3 is 14 residues. Germline lookup yields CDR1 MDHEN and CDR2 SYDVKM. The germline V and J ends were trimmed by 10 bases and 6 bases, with 16 bases remaining between them. CDR3 sequence reads: CATLNGEINSPLHF. The CDR3 coding sequence is TGTGCCACCTTAAATGGGGAGATTAATTCACCCCTCCACTTT.

As for this clone: The same CDR3 is also encoded by other DNA sequences in this sample. The rearrangement joins TRBV6-6 to TRBJ1-1; TRBD1 aligns across 11 bases. The length of the CDR3 is 14 residues. Germline CDR1 is MNHNY and CDR2 is SVGAGI (reference sequence). The V segment lost 2 bases and the J segment 5 bases; nucleotides outside the gene matches: 1. Here the CDR3 DNA reads TGTGCCAGCAGTTACGGGACAGGGGGGACTGAAGCTTTCTTT. Amino acids: CASSYGTGGTEAFF.

The chain is built from TRBV27 and TRBJ2-5; 7 positions match TRBD2. Germline V lookup: CDR1 MNHEY, CDR2 SMNVEV (reference sequence). This CDR3 comprises 15 residues. The ends lost 2 bases at V and 1 base at J; junction bases unmatched: 4. The CDR3 protein is CASSLGLAVQETQYF. The CDR3 DNA reads as TGTGCCAGCAGTTTAGGGCTAGCGGTCCAAGAGACCCAGTACTTC.

The chain has TRBV27 and TRBJ2-7; TRBD1 might be the D (6 bases). V gave up 3 bases and J gave up 2 bases, with 11 bases separating them. Germline-derived CDR1 and CDR2 are MNHEY and SMNVEV (reference sequence). This CDR3 comprises 14 residues. CDR3 DNA: TGTGCCAGCAGTTTTGGGGACAAACCCTACGAGCAGTACTTC. Protein: CASSFGDKPYEQYF.

In its sample, this clone was seen once. The gene calls are TRBV10-3 and TRBJ2-3, with 7 nucleotides matching TRBD1. In germline, CDR1 is ENHRY, CDR2 SYGVKD. The CDR3 length is 15 residues. With 3 bases clipped from V and 0 bases from J, the junction kept 3 bases outside the gene matches. For the CDR3, the DNA is TGTGCCATCAGTGATAGGGGGCTGAGCACAGATACGCAGTATTTT. Encoded protein: CAISDRGLSTDTQYF.

The V gene is TRBV4-3, the J gene TRBJ2-5; D not resolved. The CDR3 runs 16 residues. Looked up from germline, CDR1 is LGHNA and CDR2 is YSLEER. The V end was cut by 2 bases, the J end by 0 bases, with 13 bases between. This chain's CDR3 is CASSQQVLSYQETQYF. CDR3 nucleotide sequence: TGCGCCAGCAGCCAACAGGTCCTTTCATACCAAGAGACCCAGTACTTC.

This clone was seen only once. The gene calls are TRBV5-4 and TRBJ1-1; D is uncertain. V was shortened by 0 bases and J by 1 base, with 16 bases between the two germline ends. The CDR3 sequence is 17 residues long. Germline-derived CDR1 and CDR2 are SGHNT and YYREEE (reference sequence). The CDR3 sequence is CASSLGEIQISNTEAFF. For the CDR3, the DNA is TGTGCCAGCAGCTTGGGGGAGATACAGATATCGAACACTGAAGCTTTCTTT.

V and J are TRBV5-6 and TRBJ2-3, with 7 bases matching TRBD1. The CDR3 consists of 16 residues. J lost 0 bases, V lost 2 bases, and 6 bases had no gene match. Per the germline V gene, CDR1 is SGHDT and CDR2 is YYEEEE. CDR3 DNA sequence: TGTGCCAGCAGCTTATACAGGGGTCCGAGCACAGATACGCAGTATTTT. It is translated as CASSLYRGPSTDTQYF. Complete variable domain (other parts from reference TRBV5-6 and TRBJ2-3): DAGVTQSPTHLIKTRGQQVTLRCSPKSGHDTVSWYQQALGQGPQFIFQYYEEEERQRGNFPDRFSGHQFPNYSSELNVNALLLGDSALYLCASSLYRGPSTDTQYFGPGTRLTVL.